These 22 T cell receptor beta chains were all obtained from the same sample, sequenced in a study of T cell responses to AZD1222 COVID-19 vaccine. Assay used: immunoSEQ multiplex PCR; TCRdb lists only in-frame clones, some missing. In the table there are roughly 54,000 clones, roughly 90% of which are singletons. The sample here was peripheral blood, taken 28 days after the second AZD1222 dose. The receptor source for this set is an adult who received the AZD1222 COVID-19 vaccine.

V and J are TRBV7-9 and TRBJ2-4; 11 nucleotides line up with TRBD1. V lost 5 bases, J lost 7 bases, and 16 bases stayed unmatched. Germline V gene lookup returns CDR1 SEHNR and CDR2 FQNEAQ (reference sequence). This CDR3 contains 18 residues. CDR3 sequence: CASSPRARTGGLWNIQYF. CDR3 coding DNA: TGTGCCAGCAGCCCCCGCGCCCGGACAGGGGGCCTATGGAACATTCAGTACTTC.

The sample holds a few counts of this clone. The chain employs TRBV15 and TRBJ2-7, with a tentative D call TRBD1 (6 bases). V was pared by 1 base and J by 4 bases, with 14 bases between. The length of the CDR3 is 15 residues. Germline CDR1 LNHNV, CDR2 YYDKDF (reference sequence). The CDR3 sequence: CATSRVIGTRYEQYF. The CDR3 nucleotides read TGTGCCACCAGCAGAGTGATCGGGACACGGTACGAGCAGTACTTC.

The CDR3 DNA reads as TGTGCCAGCAGCTTCATTATTAGCGGGCGCGGGGAGCTGTTTTTT. Translated, it gives CASSFIISGRGELFF. This chain connects TRBV7-2 to TRBJ2-2; 7 bases map to TRBD2. The V segment lost 3 bases and the J segment 7 bases; nucleotides outside the gene matches: 8. This CDR3 comprises 15 residues. In germline, CDR1 is SGHTA, CDR2 FQGNSA.

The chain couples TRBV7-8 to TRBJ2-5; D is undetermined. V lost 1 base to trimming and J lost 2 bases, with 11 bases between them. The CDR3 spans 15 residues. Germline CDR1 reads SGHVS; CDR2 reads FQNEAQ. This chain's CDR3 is CASSLEARQQETQYF. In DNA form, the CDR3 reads TGTGCCAGCAGCTTAGAAGCCAGGCAGCAAGAGACCCAGTACTTC. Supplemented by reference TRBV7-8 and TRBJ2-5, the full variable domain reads GAGVSQSPRYKVAKRGQDVALRCDPISGHVSLFWYQQALGQGPEFLTYFQNEAQLDKSGLPSDRFFAERPEGSVSTLKIQRTQQEDSAVYLCASSLEARQQETQYFGPGTRLLVL.

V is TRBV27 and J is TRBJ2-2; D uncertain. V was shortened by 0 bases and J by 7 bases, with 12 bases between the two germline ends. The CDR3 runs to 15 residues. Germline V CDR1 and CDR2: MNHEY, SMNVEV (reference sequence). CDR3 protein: CASSLSPTLGGELFF. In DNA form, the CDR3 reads TGTGCCAGCAGTTTATCACCGACCCTTGGCGGGGAGCTGTTTTTT.

This CDR3 is CSASTGVEAQHF. CDR3 DNA sequence: TGCAGCGCCTCGACGGGCGTGGAGGCCCAGCATTTT. This rearrangement joins TRBV29-1 to TRBJ1-5; D call uncertain. Germline CDR1 is SQVTM and CDR2 is ANQGSEA. This CDR3 has 12 amino acids. The V end lost 7 bases, the J end lost 11 bases, and 18 bases lay between the germline ends.

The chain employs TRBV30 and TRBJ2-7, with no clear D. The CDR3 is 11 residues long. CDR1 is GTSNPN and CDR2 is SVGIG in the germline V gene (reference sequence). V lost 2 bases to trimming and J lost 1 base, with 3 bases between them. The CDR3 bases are TGTGCCTGGAGTCTATCCTACGAGCAGTACTTC. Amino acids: CAWSLSYEQYF.

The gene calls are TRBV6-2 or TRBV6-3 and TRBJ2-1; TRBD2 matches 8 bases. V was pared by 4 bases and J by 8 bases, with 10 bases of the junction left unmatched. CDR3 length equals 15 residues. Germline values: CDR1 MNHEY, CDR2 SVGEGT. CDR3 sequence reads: CASSWGFSGSDEQFF. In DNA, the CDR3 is TGTGCCAGCAGTTGGGGATTCAGCGGGAGCGATGAGCAGTTCTTC.

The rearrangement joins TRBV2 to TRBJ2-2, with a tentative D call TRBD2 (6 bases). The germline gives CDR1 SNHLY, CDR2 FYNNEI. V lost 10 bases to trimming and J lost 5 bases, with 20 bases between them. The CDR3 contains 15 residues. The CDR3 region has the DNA TGTGCCACCAGAAAGGGTAGCGGACGTACCGGGGAGCTGTTTTTT. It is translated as CATRKGSGRTGELFF. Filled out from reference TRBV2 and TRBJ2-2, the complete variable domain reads EPEVTQTPSHQVTQMGQEVILRCVPISNHLYFYWYRQILGQKVEFLVSFYNNEISEKSEIFDDQFSVERPDGSNFTLKIRSTKLEDSAMYFCATRKGSGRTGELFFGEGSRLTVL.

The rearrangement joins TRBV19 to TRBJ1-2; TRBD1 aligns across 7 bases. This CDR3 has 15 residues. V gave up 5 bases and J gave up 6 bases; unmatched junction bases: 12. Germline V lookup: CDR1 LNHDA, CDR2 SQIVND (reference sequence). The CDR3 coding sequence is TGTGCCAGTAGTTTGGGCCTGGGACAGCCCGATGGCTACACCTTC. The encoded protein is CASSLGLGQPDGYTF.

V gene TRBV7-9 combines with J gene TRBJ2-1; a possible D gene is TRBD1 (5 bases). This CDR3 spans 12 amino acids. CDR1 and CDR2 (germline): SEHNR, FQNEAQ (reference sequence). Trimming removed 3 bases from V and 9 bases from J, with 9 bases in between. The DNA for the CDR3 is TGTGCCAGCAGCTTTGGCAGGGTTGAGCAGTTCTTC. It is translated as CASSFGRVEQFF.

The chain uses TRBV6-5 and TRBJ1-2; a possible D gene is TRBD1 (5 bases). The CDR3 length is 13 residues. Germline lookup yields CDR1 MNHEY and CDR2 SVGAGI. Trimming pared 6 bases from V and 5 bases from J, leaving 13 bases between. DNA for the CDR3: TGTGCCAGCAGCCTGACAGACCCTTATGGCTACACCTTC. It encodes CASSLTDPYGYTF.

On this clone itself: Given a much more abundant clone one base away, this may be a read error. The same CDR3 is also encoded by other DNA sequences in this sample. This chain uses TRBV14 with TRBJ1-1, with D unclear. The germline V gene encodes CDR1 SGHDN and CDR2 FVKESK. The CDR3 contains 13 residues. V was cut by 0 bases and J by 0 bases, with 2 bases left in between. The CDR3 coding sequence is TGTGCCAGCAGCCAAGAGGTGAACACTGAAGCTTTCTTT. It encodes CASSQEVNTEAFF.

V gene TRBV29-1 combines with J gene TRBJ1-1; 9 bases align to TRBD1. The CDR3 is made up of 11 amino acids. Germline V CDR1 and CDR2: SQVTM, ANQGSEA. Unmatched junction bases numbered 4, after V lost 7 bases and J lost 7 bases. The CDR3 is CSGGQGNEAFF. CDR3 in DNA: TGCAGCGGAGGACAGGGGAATGAAGCTTTCTTT.

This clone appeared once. CDR3 sequence (DNA): TGTGCCTGGAGTATAACCACCGGGACAGGGGGCGGCTACACCTTC. It specifies CAWSITTGTGGGYTF. The V and J genes are TRBV30 and TRBJ1-2, with 12 bases fitting TRBD1. The CDR3 runs 15 residues. Germline V gene sequence: CDR1 GTSNPN, CDR2 SVGIG (reference sequence). The ends lost 2 bases at V and 8 bases at J; junction bases unmatched: 9.

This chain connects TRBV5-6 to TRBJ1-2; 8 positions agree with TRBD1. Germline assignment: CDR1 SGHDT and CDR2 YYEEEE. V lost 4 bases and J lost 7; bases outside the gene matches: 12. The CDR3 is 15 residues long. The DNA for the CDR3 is TGTGCCAGCAGCCCCAGGGGGCGCATTCCGGCTGGCTACACCTTC. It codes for CASSPRGRIPAGYTF.

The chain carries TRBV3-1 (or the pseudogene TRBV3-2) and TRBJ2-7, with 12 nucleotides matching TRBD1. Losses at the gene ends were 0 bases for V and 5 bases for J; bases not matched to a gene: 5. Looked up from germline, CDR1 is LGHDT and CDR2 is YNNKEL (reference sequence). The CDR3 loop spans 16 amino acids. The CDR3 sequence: CASSQDPGDRGHEQYF. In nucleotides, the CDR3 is TGTGCCAGCAGCCAAGACCCCGGGGACAGGGGGCACGAGCAGTACTTC.

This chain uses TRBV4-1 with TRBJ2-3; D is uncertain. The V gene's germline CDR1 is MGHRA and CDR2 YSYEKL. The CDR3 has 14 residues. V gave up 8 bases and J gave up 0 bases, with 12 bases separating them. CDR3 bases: TGCGCCAGCGTCGACTGGGGAAGCACAGATACGCAGTATTTT. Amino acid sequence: CASVDWGSTDTQYF.

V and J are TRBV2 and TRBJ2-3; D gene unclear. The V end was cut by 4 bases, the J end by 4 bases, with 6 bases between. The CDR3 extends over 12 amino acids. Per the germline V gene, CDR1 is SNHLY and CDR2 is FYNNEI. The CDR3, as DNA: TGTGCCAGCAGTGTTTCGGCAGATACGCAGTATTTT. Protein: CASSVSADTQYF.

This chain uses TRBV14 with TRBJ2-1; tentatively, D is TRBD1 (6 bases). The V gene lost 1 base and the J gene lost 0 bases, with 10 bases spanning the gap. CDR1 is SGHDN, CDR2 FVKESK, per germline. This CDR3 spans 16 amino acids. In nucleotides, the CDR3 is TGTGCCAGCAGCCAAGGAGTCAGGGGCTCCTACAATGAGCAGTTCTTC. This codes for CASSQGVRGSYNEQFF.

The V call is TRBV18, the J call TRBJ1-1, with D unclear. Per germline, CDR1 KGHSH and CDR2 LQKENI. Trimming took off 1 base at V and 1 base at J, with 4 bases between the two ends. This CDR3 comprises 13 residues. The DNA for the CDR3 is TGTGCCAGCTCACCACAGGGGAACACTGAAGCTTTCTTT. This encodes CASSPQGNTEAFF.

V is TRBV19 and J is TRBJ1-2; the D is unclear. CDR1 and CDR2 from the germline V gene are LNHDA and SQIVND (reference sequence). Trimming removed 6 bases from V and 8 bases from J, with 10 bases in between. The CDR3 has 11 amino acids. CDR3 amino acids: CASRVAGGYTF. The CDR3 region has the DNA TGTGCCAGTAGGGTGGCGGGAGGCTACACCTTC.